The 32 T cell receptor beta chains given below trace back to one sample, sequenced in a study of human T cells and chemical hapten exposure (dated by TCRdb to about 2021). The receptor library was made with RACE. Sequenced on a NextSeq 500. TCRdb applied fastp at Q25 and MiXCR to the public reads, then kept only in-frame beta chains. Every distinct CDR3 protein forms one entry, paired with its most common genes and DNA. The sample table holds 100,000 or so distinct CDR3 sequences, of which less than 45% were seen once. Around 2.5% of the sample comes from the top ten. Read against the paper, the sample's time point label means: patch test 3, about 24 weeks after DPC sensitization. Interpreted using the paper, the treatment or condition label stands for: therapeutic diphenylcyclopropenone sensitization with weekly scalp DPC. The starting material was whole blood, obtained in connection with sensitization to the hapten diphenylcyclopropenone (DPC). All receptors come from a man between 35 and 55 years old with alopecia areata. Some clones in this sample may be carry-over from other donors' samples.

This clonotype was observed a single time. It may be a read error: a sequence one base away is much more abundant. The rearrangement uses TRBV28 and TRBJ2-3, with 12 bases lining up with TRBD2. Unmatched junction bases numbered 8, after V lost 7 bases and J lost 3 bases. The CDR3 is 16 residues long. Looked up from germline, CDR1 is MDHEN and CDR2 is SYDVKM. As DNA, the CDR3 is TGTGCCAGCACCCTAGCGGGAGGGCCTTGGACAGATACGCAGTATTTT. It specifies CASTLAGGPWTDTQYF.

The chain recombines TRBV7-2 with TRBJ1-2; D may be TRBD1 (5 bases). V was trimmed by 5 bases and J by 0 bases, leaving 10 bases between them. The germline V gene has CDR1 SGHTA and CDR2 FQGNSA. The CDR3 has 14 amino acids. For the CDR3, the DNA is TGTGCCAGCAGCCGGGACGTAGCTAACTATGGCTACACCTTC. It specifies CASSRDVANYGYTF.

A few counts support this clonotype. The chain combines TRBV10-3 with TRBJ2-1; 7 bases are shared with TRBD2. Germline assignment: CDR1 ENHRY and CDR2 SYGVKD. V shed 0 bases, J shed 5 bases, and the junction held 10 bases outside the gene matches. The CDR3 sequence is 17 residues long. The CDR3 DNA reads as TGTGCCATCAGTGAGTCTATGTCGACTAGCTTGAACAATGAGCAGTTCTTC. It encodes CAISESMSTSLNNEQFF.

The chain joins TRBV5-1 to TRBJ2-3, with TRBD2 matching 14 bases. Germline V lookup: CDR1 SGHRS, CDR2 YFSETQ. The V segment lost 4 bases and the J segment 4 bases; nucleotides outside the gene matches: 5. The CDR3 sequence is 16 residues long. CDR3 nucleotide sequence: TGCGCCAGCAGCCGGGGACTAGCGGGAGTGGCAGATACGCAGTATTTT. Its protein is CASSRGLAGVADTQYF.

This clonotype came up a few times. CDR3 in DNA: TGTGCCACCCAGAACGAACCGGGAGAGACCCAGTACTTC. Amino acids: CATQNEPGETQYF. The chain carries TRBV10-3 and TRBJ2-5; D is ambiguous. Germline CDR1 ENHRY, CDR2 SYGVKD. With 10 bases removed from V and 4 bases from J, the gap between germline ends came to 16 bases. This CDR3 has 13 residues.

CDR3 region: CASSERQGAFYEQYV. The DNA for the CDR3 is TGTGCCAGCAGTGAGAGACAGGGGGCTTTCTACGAGCAGTACGTC. The rearrangement links TRBV6-1 to TRBJ2-7; 10 bases map to TRBD1. CDR3 length: 15 amino acids. The V gene end was trimmed by 3 bases and the J gene end by 3 bases; junction bases not matched to a gene: 5. Germline CDR1 reads MNHNS; CDR2 reads SASEGT.

This sequence joins TRBV12-3 or TRBV12-4 and TRBJ2-7; 7 bases agree with TRBD2. J was trimmed by 2 bases and V by 7 bases; bases with no gene match: 8. This CDR3 has 14 amino acids. The CDR3 nucleotides read TGTGCCAGCACCCCGAGGGGAGGGGCCTACGAGCAGTACGTC. Encoded protein: CASTPRGGAYEQYV.

This clonotype turned up a few times. The rearrangement uses TRBV4-3 and TRBJ2-7; 10 bases map to TRBD2. CDR3 length equals 15 residues. Germline V gene data show CDR1 as LGHNA and CDR2 as YSLEER. V lost 0 bases, J lost 11 bases, and 10 bases stayed unmatched. The CDR3 DNA reads as TGCGCCAGCAGCCAAGATTCAAGCGGGAGGGCTAGTGAGTACTTC. The encoded protein is CASSQDSSGRASEYF.

This chain joins TRBV6-1 and TRBJ1-6; 11 bases map to TRBD1. V was clipped by 4 bases and J by 9 bases; unmatched bases: 2. The CDR3 has 14 residues. The germline V gene has CDR1 MNHNS and CDR2 SASEGT. This CDR3 is CASSGTGGFSPLHF. The CDR3 nucleotides are TGTGCCAGCAGTGGGACAGGGGGCTTTTCACCCCTCCACTTT.

V is TRBV5-5 and J is TRBJ2-5; D unclear. There are 14 residues in the CDR3. Trimming left V 3 bases short and J 2 bases short, with 11 bases between. Germline V gene lookup returns CDR1 SGHKS and CDR2 YYEKEE (reference sequence). CDR3 region: CASSWRPTQETQYF. CDR3 coding DNA: TGTGCCAGCAGCTGGAGACCCACACAAGAGACCCAGTACTTC.

J is TRBJ2-3 and V is TRBV5-1, with D possibly being TRBD1 (5 bases). Germline CDR1 SGHRS, CDR2 YFSETQ. V was shortened by 4 bases and J by 5 bases, with 14 bases between the two germline ends. The CDR3 loop spans 14 amino acids. CDR3 bases: TGCGCCAGCAGCGAAGACCAGGGTCTAGATACGCAGTATTTT. It encodes CASSEDQGLDTQYF.

The V and J genes are TRBV7-2 and TRBJ2-3; TRBD2 aligns across 7 bases. This CDR3 region has 16 residues. The germline V gene has CDR1 SGHTA and CDR2 FQGNSA. J lost 2 bases, V lost 2 bases, and 7 bases had no gene match. The CDR3 DNA reads TGTGCCAGCAGCTTAAGGTCTAGCGGAGCCACAGATACGCAGTATTTT. Translating it yields CASSLRSSGATDTQYF.

This rearrangement joins TRBV5-1 to TRBJ2-6; a possible D gene is TRBD1 (6 bases). Germline CDR1 SGHRS, CDR2 YFSETQ. V was trimmed by 3 bases and J by 0 bases, leaving 19 bases between them. This CDR3 has 19 residues. The CDR3: CASSSGLQGLGSGANVLTF. In nucleotides, the CDR3 is TGCGCCAGCAGCTCTGGATTACAGGGTTTGGGCTCTGGGGCCAACGTCCTGACTTTC.

The chain links TRBV20-1 to TRBJ2-7; TRBD1 agrees at 10 bases. Losses at the gene ends were 2 bases for V and 4 bases for J; bases not matched to a gene: 5. The CDR3 runs to 14 residues. Germline V gene lookup returns CDR1 DFQATT and CDR2 SNEGSKA (reference sequence). This CDR3 reads CSARMGQGLYEQYF. The CDR3 coding sequence is TGCAGTGCTAGAATGGGACAGGGGTTGTACGAGCAGTACTTC.

Concerning this clonotype itself: The germline gene is not matched at one end of the junction; a read error may be the cause. The rearrangement joins TRBV6-2 or TRBV6-3 to TRBJ2-1, with TRBD1 as a possible D gene (6 bases). Germline-derived CDR1 and CDR2 are MNHEY and SVGEGT. The CDR3 consists of 12 residues. The CDR3 DNA reads TGTGTCAGCAGTTACGGGCAGGGGTCGCCTTTCTTC. This gives the protein CVSSYGQGSPFF.

Only one count was recorded for this clonotype. The rearrangement joins TRBV11-3 to TRBJ2-1; D unclear. CDR1 SGHNT and CDR2 YENEEA come from the germline V gene. Trimming took off 4 bases at V and 9 bases at J, with 7 bases between the two ends. The CDR3 spans 11 residues. The CDR3 protein is CASSSVIEQFF. The DNA of the CDR3 is TGTGCCAGCAGCTCGGTGATTGAGCAGTTCTTC.

This clonotype came up once. This chain joins TRBV4-3 and TRBJ2-4; 8 bases are a match to TRBD2. V lost 1 base and J lost 13; bases outside the gene matches: 9. The CDR3 covers 14 residues. In germline, CDR1 is LGHNA, CDR2 YSLEER. CDR3 in amino acids: CASSQGFQREMQYF. In nucleotides, the CDR3 is TGCGCCAGCAGCCAAGGTTTCCAGCGGGAGATGCAGTACTTC.

This clonotype turned up a few times. The rearrangement uses TRBV10-3 and TRBJ2-7, with 16 bases matching TRBD2. Trimming removed 9 bases from V and 2 bases from J; junction bases left unmatched: 1. The CDR3 consists of 14 residues. Germline loops: CDR1 ENHRY, CDR2 SYGVKD. In DNA, the CDR3 is TGTGCCATTGGGACTAGCGGGAGGGCCTACGAGCAGTACTTC. It specifies CAIGTSGRAYEQYF.

This chain connects TRBV7-2 to TRBJ2-1, with D perhaps TRBD2 (6 bases). The germline gives CDR1 SGHTA, CDR2 FQGNSA. This CDR3 spans 15 amino acids. V was trimmed by 6 bases and J by 6 bases, leaving 18 bases between them. The CDR3 loop reads CASSSLAGLINEQFF. The DNA of the CDR3 is TGTGCCAGCAGTTCCCTCGCGGGGCTAATCAATGAGCAGTTCTTC.

V is TRBV4-2 and J is TRBJ2-7; no reliable D call. CDR3 size: 13 residues. Trimming stripped 4 bases from V and 0 bases from J, with 7 bases between. Looked up from germline, CDR1 is LGHNA and CDR2 is YNFKEQ. The CDR3 loop is CASSLRSSYEQYF. For the CDR3, the DNA is TGTGCCAGCAGCCTAAGGAGCTCCTACGAGCAGTACTTC.

This clonotype showed up just a few times. CDR3 bases: TGTGCCACCAGCATACAGGGGAATAGCAATCAGCCCCAGCATTTT. Translated: CATSIQGNSNQPQHF. This chain uses TRBV15 with TRBJ1-5, with 7 bases identical to TRBD1. CDR1 and CDR2 from the germline V gene are LNHNV and YYDKDF (reference sequence). V shed 4 bases and J 0 bases; nucleotides not matched to a gene: 3. This CDR3 has 15 residues. The whole variable domain, filled in from reference TRBV15 and TRBJ1-5, reads DAMVIQNPRYQVTQFGKPVTLSCSQTLNHNVMYWYQQKSSQAPKLLFHYYDKDFNNEADTPDNFQSRRPNTSFCFLDIRSPGLGDTAMYLCATSIQGNSNQPQHFGDGTRLSIL.

The gene calls are TRBV28 and TRBJ2-7; 7 bases map to TRBD1. Germline CDR1 is MDHEN and CDR2 is SYDVKM. The J segment lost 0 bases and the V segment lost 10 bases, leaving 9 bases of the junction unmatched. The CDR3 consists of 14 residues. The CDR3 DNA reads TGTGCCATCACCGGACAGGAGAACTCCTACGAGCAGTACTTC. Its translation is CAITGQENSYEQYF. Looking up the rest from reference TRBV28 and TRBJ2-7 gives the full variable domain: DVKVTQSSRYLVKRTGEKVFLECVQDMDHENMFWYRQDPGLGLRLIYFSYDVKMKEKGDIPEGYSVSREKKERFSLILESASTNQTSMYLCAITGQENSYEQYFGPGTRLTVT.

This clonotype was recorded a few times. This chain uses TRBV6-5 with TRBJ2-3, with 8 bases aligning to TRBD2. With V trimmed by 0 bases and J by 0 bases, 11 bases remained unmatched. The germline V gene has CDR1 MNHEY and CDR2 SVGAGI. The CDR3 is made up of 19 amino acids. The CDR3 DNA reads TGTGCCAGCAGTTACTCGAAAGCGGCGGGAGGACCTAGCACAGATACGCAGTATTTT. It specifies CASSYSKAAGGPSTDTQYF.

The chain employs TRBV6-2 or TRBV6-3 and TRBJ1-5; 10 nucleotides agree with TRBD1. The CDR3 loop spans 19 amino acids. The V and J ends lost 2 bases and 2 bases, in that order; junction bases with no gene match: 12. Germline CDR1 reads MNHEY; CDR2 reads SVGEGT. CDR3 amino acids: CASSYLIGTGDQGNQPQHF. As DNA, the CDR3 is TGTGCCAGCAGTTACCTGATTGGGACAGGGGATCAGGGCAATCAGCCCCAGCATTTT.

This chain joins TRBV20-1 and TRBJ2-5, with 10 positions matching TRBD2. Germline CDR1 and CDR2: DFQATT and SNEGSKA (reference sequence). This CDR3 is built from 14 residues. With V trimmed by 3 bases and J by 5 bases, 6 bases remained unmatched. DNA of the CDR3: TGCAGTGCTAGTCATCTAGCGGGAGAGGAGACCCAGTACTTC. As protein: CSASHLAGEETQYF.

The chain couples TRBV6-6 to TRBJ1-5; D is perhaps TRBD1 (5 bases). The CDR3 length is 16 residues. V lost 8 bases and J 0 bases, leaving 17 bases between the germline ends. The germline V gene has CDR1 MNHNY and CDR2 SVGAGI (reference sequence). CDR3 in DNA: TGTGCCAGCGATACCGTGGACACATATAGCAATCAGCCCCAGCATTTT. Translated: CASDTVDTYSNQPQHF.

Only a few counts were recorded for this clonotype. This rearrangement joins TRBV3-1 to TRBJ2-2, with 7 nucleotides matching TRBD2. The trim removed 1 base at V and 5 bases at J, leaving 7 bases unmatched. Germline V gene sequence: CDR1 LGHDT, CDR2 YNNKEL (reference sequence). This CDR3 region has 16 residues. CDR3 region: CASSQVRQLATGELFF. For the CDR3, the DNA is TGTGCCAGCAGCCAAGTAAGGCAACTAGCGACCGGGGAGCTGTTTTTT.

The CDR3: CASRDSSGRAPYNEQFF. The CDR3 DNA sequence: TGTGCCAGCCGGGACAGTAGCGGGAGGGCCCCCTACAATGAGCAGTTCTTC. The V and J genes are TRBV7-9 and TRBJ2-1; TRBD2 agrees at 11 bases. The V gene's germline CDR1 is SEHNR and CDR2 FQNEAQ (reference sequence). The CDR3 spans 17 residues. Trimming cost V 8 bases and J 2 bases; bases outside gene matches: 11.

This clonotype was observed a handful of times. V and J are TRBV4-3 and TRBJ2-1; 12 nucleotides match TRBD1. V dropped 5 bases and J dropped 7; count of bases not matched to a gene: 12. The CDR3 spans 17 residues. Germline values: CDR1 LGHNA, CDR2 YSLEER. CDR3 amino acids: CASSKRIGTGGLNEQFF. CDR3 DNA: TGCGCCAGCAGCAAGCGAATCGGGACAGGGGGCTTAAATGAGCAGTTCTTC.

The chain is built from TRBV6-5 and TRBJ1-5; possibly TRBD1 for D (5 bases). CDR3 length: 13 amino acids. Germline CDR1 and CDR2: MNHEY and SVGAGI. With 5 bases removed from V and 9 bases from J, the gap between germline ends came to 14 bases. CDR3 DNA: TGTGCCAGCAGTCGGGACGGAATTACGCCCCAGCATTTT. Its protein is CASSRDGITPQHF.

Concerning this clonotype: Given the absence of the conserved phenylalanine or tryptophan at the CDR3 end, a read error is likely. The chain carries TRBV6-2 or TRBV6-3 and TRBJ2-3, with 7 bases that match TRBD2. This CDR3 region has 15 residues. The junction had 9 bases not matched to a gene; V was cut back by 7 bases and J by 2 bases. The V gene's germline CDR1 is MNHEY and CDR2 SVGEGT. This CDR3 reads CASMTARENTDTQYL. CDR3 nucleotide sequence: TGTGCCAGCATGACCGCGCGGGAGAACACAGATACGCAGTATCTT.

The chain links TRBV6-6 to TRBJ2-3, with 13 bases lining up with TRBD2. Germline V gives CDR1 MNHNY, CDR2 SVGAGI (reference sequence). V shed 2 bases, J shed 3 bases, and the junction held 2 bases outside the gene matches. CDR3 length equals 16 residues. CDR3 sequence: CASSYGTSGNTDTQYF. CDR3 in DNA: TGTGCCAGCAGTTACGGGACTAGCGGGAATACAGATACGCAGTATTTT.